Following are 7 T cell receptor beta chains from one sample sequenced in a study of vaccination and CD4 T cells after COVID-19. The assay that was used to sequence DNA from cultured CD4+ T cells was the Oncomine TCR Beta short-read assay. MiXCR was run by TCRdb on the PCR reads, yielding one entry per CDR3 protein. The sample yields about 6,500 distinct CDR3 sequences, around 47% seen once. These TCRs' antigens remain unknown. Treatment here: roughly 10-day PBMC culture with coronavirus spike peptide pools or control peptides (ViraFEST assay). One should note that the unexposed donor's CD4+ T cells were collected before the COVID-19 pandemic (2011-2018). The specimen sequenced was CD4+ T cells from blood, cultured in vitro. Every receptor here comes from a human donor in good health.

This clonotype has just a few counts. The chain recombines TRBV6-2 or TRBV6-3 with TRBJ2-6; 14 positions match TRBD2. V dropped 2 bases and J dropped 3; count of bases not matched to a gene: 9. Germline values: CDR1 MNHEY, CDR2 SVGEGT. The CDR3 is made up of 20 amino acids. The CDR3 spells CASSYARPGLAGDGANVLTF. CDR3 nucleotide sequence: TGTGCCAGCAGTTACGCAAGGCCGGGACTAGCGGGGGATGGGGCCAACGTCCTGACTTTC.

CDR3 sequence (DNA): TGCGCCAGCAGCCAAGAAGTTGCCGGTCATGGAAACACCATATATTTT. Protein product: CASSQEVAGHGNTIYF. This sequence joins TRBV4-1 and TRBJ1-3; D unresolved. The V end was cut by 0 bases, the J end by 3 bases, with 12 bases between. Germline CDR1 MGHRA, CDR2 YSYEKL. The CDR3 sequence is 16 residues long.

The chain joins TRBV6-5 to TRBJ1-1; tentative D call: TRBD1 (5 bases). Trimming took off 0 bases at V and 5 bases at J, with 7 bases between the two ends. CDR3 length equals 13 residues. From germline, CDR1 is MNHEY and CDR2 SVGAGI. Here the CDR3 DNA reads TGTGCCAGCAGTTACTCGAGGGGAACTGAAGCTTTCTTT. Protein sequence: CASSYSRGTEAFF.

For the CDR3, the DNA is TGTGCCAGCAGTAGGACAGACTACGAGCAGTACTTC. This gives the protein CASSRTDYEQYF. The chain has TRBV12-3 or TRBV12-4 and TRBJ2-7, with D maybe TRBD1 (6 bases). V lost 5 bases and J lost 3, with 8 bases in between. There are 12 residues in the CDR3.

In this sample, this clonotype turned up a few times. The CDR3 nucleotides are TGTGCCAGCAGCCAACGACAGGGGGCGGCAAGTGGCTACACCTTC. Translated, it gives CASSQRQGAASGYTF. J is TRBJ1-2 and V is TRBV7-2; TRBD1 matches at 10 bases. The CDR3 extends over 15 amino acids. V shed 5 bases, J shed 7 bases, and the junction held 10 bases outside the gene matches. The V gene's germline CDR1 is SGHTA and CDR2 FQGNSA.

This clonotype was found a few times. For the CDR3, the DNA is TGTGCCAGTAGTATAAATGGGGCGCGCTATGGCTACACCTTC. Amino acids: CASSINGARYGYTF. The chain uses TRBV19 and TRBJ1-2; TRBD1 might be the D (5 bases). CDR3 length: 14 amino acids. Germline V lookup: CDR1 LNHDA, CDR2 SQIVND (reference sequence). V lost 2 bases and J lost 4, with 11 bases in between.

V gene TRBV21-1 combines with J gene TRBJ1-2; the table calls TRBD1, which could not be checked here. TRBV21-1 is a known pseudogene. The CDR3 sequence is 16 residues long. The CDR3 here is CASSKGVPRKWSGYTF. The CDR3 DNA reads TGTGCCAGCAGCAAAGGGGTCCCGAGGAAGTGGTCTGGCTACACCTTC.